This T cell receptor (beta chain) was sequenced during a study of cytomegalovirus exposure and HLA in healthy donors. Whole-study results and caveats: For most TCR sequences rarity was the rule, although some public TCRs occurred in many donors.

PCR employed 60 Vbeta and 13 Jbeta primers. Clones were sequenced by immunoSEQ multiplex PCR, and TCRdb holds only the in-frame ones, with some missing. The profile covers 150,000 to 200,000 clones, with around 78% appearing a single time and over 0.95% taken by the ten largest. As for this clone: Its target is unknown.

V gave up 0 bases and J gave up 5 bases, with 12 bases separating them. The CDR3 covers 15 residues. Germline CDR1 LGHNA, CDR2 YNFKEQ. The source of this sequence is a woman in her thirties or forties in good health and CMV-seronegative. Sequencing was performed on PBMCs. The chain recombines TRBV4-2 with TRBJ2-3, with a tentative D call TRBD2 (6 bases). The CDR3 loop reads CASSQEGASEDTQYF. DNA of the CDR3: TGTGCCAGCAGCCAAGAAGGGGCTAGCGAAGATACGCAGTATTTT.